This TCR beta chain was obtained from a study of blood T cell repertoires in COVID-19. Clinical history as reported by participants underpinned cohort assignment. In germline, CDR1 is SGHTA, CDR2 FQGNSA. J was trimmed by 11 bases and V by 6 bases; bases with no gene match: 12. This CDR3 is 14 amino acids long. Original processing methods: Estimation of nucleated cell counts was performed using reference gene primer amplification. Assay used: immunoSEQ multiplex PCR; TCRdb lists only in-frame clones, some missing. Clonal size and the V and J genes are those of that table, whereas D and trimming came from the DNA. The profile shows under 300,000 clones, 88% of them singletons.

The TCR sequence derives from a woman in her thirties or forties who had been exposed to COVID-19. The chain employs TRBV7-2 and TRBJ1-1, with 10 bases that match TRBD1. Sequencing was performed on PBMCs or T cells enriched from blood (not recorded which). The CDR3 spells CASRSGTGVLRAFF. The CDR3, as DNA: TGTGCCAGCAGATCCGGGACAGGGGTTCTCCGGGCTTTCTTT.